Shown below are 18 T cell receptor beta chains from a single sample sequenced in a study of T cell responses to AZD1222 COVID-19 vaccine. Sequenced by immunoSEQ multiplex PCR; TCRdb stores in-frame clones only, minus some. There are around 72,000 clones in the sample; approximately 80% occur only once, and under 6.5% lies in the top ten. The sample in question was peripheral blood, obtained on day 0 of AZD1222 vaccination. Source of these receptors: an adult in good health.

The chain couples TRBV27 to TRBJ1-3, with 7 nucleotides matching TRBD1. This CDR3 spans 13 amino acids. Germline CDR1 and CDR2: MNHEY and SMNVEV (reference sequence). CDR3 sequence: CAMREGAKNTIYF. The CDR3 coding sequence is TGTGCAATGCGGGAGGGGGCTAAAAACACCATATATTTT.

V and J are TRBV27 and TRBJ2-1, with 13 bases lining up with TRBD2. The V and J ends lost 4 bases and 1 base, in that order; junction bases with no gene match: 7. This CDR3 region has 18 residues. Germline V lookup: CDR1 MNHEY, CDR2 SMNVEV (reference sequence). This chain's CDR3 is CASSYAVTSGGSYNEQFF. The CDR3 DNA sequence: TGTGCCAGCAGTTACGCCGTGACTAGCGGGGGGTCCTACAATGAGCAGTTCTTC.

This rearrangement joins TRBV4-1 to TRBJ2-7; D ambiguous. Trimming cost V 1 base and J 2 bases, with 3 bases left between them. The CDR3 loop spans 12 amino acids. Per the germline V gene, CDR1 is MGHRA and CDR2 is YSYEKL. The CDR3 DNA is TGCGCCAGCAGCCAAGGACCCTACGAGCAGTACTTC. Residues: CASSQGPYEQYF.

The J gene is TRBJ1-2, the V gene TRBV30, with D possibly being TRBD1 (6 bases). The CDR3 is made up of 16 amino acids. With 3 bases removed from V and 3 bases from J, the gap between germline ends came to 20 bases. The germline V gene encodes CDR1 GTSNPN and CDR2 SVGIG (reference sequence). The CDR3 DNA reads TGTGCCTGGAGAGGGGGAACCGGGACTTACTACTATGGCTACACCTTC. Its protein product is CAWRGGTGTYYYGYTF.

This chain links TRBV21-1 with TRBJ1-1. TRBV21-1 is reported as a pseudogene. The length of the CDR3 is 18 residues. The DNA of the CDR3 is TGTGCCAGCAGTACCTTTCGGGGGCCCCGACGAGGGGACACTGAAGCTTTCTTT. This codes for CASSTFRGPRRGDTEAFF.

This clone was observed a single time. The same CDR3 is also encoded by other DNA sequences in this sample. The CDR3 DNA follows: TGTGCCAGCAGCCAAGACCTCAATCAGCCCCAGCATTTT. It encodes CASSQDLNQPQHF. The chain uses TRBV3-1 (or the pseudogene TRBV3-2) and TRBJ1-5; D ambiguous. Germline assignment: CDR1 LGHDT and CDR2 YNNKEL (reference sequence). There are 13 residues in the CDR3. V was trimmed by 0 bases and J by 3 bases, leaving 3 bases between them.

V and J are TRBV7-2 and TRBJ1-2; D gene ambiguous. There are 16 residues in the CDR3. V lost 2 bases and J lost 5, with 18 bases in between. Per the germline V gene, CDR1 is SGHTA and CDR2 is FQGNSA. This chain's CDR3 is CASSLLAARVKYGYTF. The CDR3 nucleotides read TGTGCCAGCAGCTTATTGGCGGCAAGGGTGAAGTATGGCTACACCTTC.

The V gene is TRBV7-2, the J gene TRBJ2-2; 9 bases agree with TRBD2. The CDR3 is made up of 16 amino acids. V lost 7 bases, J lost 2 bases, and 8 bases stayed unmatched. Germline V lookup: CDR1 SGHTA, CDR2 FQGNSA. The CDR3 protein is CASKPRGGLNTGELFF. For the CDR3, the DNA is TGTGCCAGCAAACCGCGGGGGGGATTAAACACCGGGGAGCTGTTTTTT.

The V gene is TRBV18, the J gene TRBJ1-5; no clear D gene. The CDR3 has 16 residues. Germline V lookup: CDR1 KGHSH, CDR2 LQKENI. V gave up 2 bases and J gave up 0 bases, with 11 bases separating them. This CDR3 reads CASSPSTLYSNQPQHF. The CDR3 region has the DNA TGTGCCAGCTCACCATCGACTCTTTATAGCAATCAGCCCCAGCATTTT. Full variable domain (outside the CDR3, taken from reference TRBV18 and TRBJ1-5): NAGVMQNPRHLVRRRGQEARLRCSPMKGHSHVYWYRQLPEEGLKFMVYLQKENIIDESGMPKERFSAEFPKEGPSILRIQQVVRGDSAAYFCASSPSTLYSNQPQHFGDGTRLSIL.

The rearrangement joins TRBV29-1 to TRBJ1-1, with 8 positions matching TRBD1. Germline-derived CDR1 and CDR2 are SQVTM and ANQGSEA. This CDR3 region has 11 residues. V shed 6 bases and J 10 bases; nucleotides not matched to a gene: 7. The chain's CDR3 is CSVAQGGRAFF. CDR3 bases: TGCAGCGTCGCACAGGGGGGACGAGCTTTCTTT.

V usage is TRBV14 and J usage is TRBJ2-1; D is unresolved. The germline CDR1 and CDR2 sequences are SGHDN and FVKESK. The V gene lost 1 base and the J gene lost 6 bases, with 10 bases spanning the gap. The CDR3 is made up of 14 amino acids. CDR3 nucleotide sequence: TGTGCCAGCAGCCAAGTTAGTAGTTTCAATGAGCAGTTCTTC. Its protein is CASSQVSSFNEQFF.

The chain has TRBV6-6 and TRBJ1-1, with D tentatively TRBD1 (6 bases). This CDR3 has 16 amino acids. Between the trimmed V and J ends, which lost 4 bases and 4 bases, there was a span of 19 bases. Germline values: CDR1 MNHNY, CDR2 SVGAGI (reference sequence). CDR3 amino acids: CASSSWGAKGGTEAFF. The CDR3 DNA reads as TGTGCCAGCAGTTCTTGGGGGGCTAAAGGTGGCACTGAAGCTTTCTTT.

This clone was seen only once. This chain uses TRBV9 with TRBJ2-1, with TRBD2 matching 14 bases. CDR3 length: 16 residues. The junction had 7 bases not matched to a gene; V was cut back by 4 bases and J by 7 bases. The germline V gene has CDR1 SGDLS and CDR2 YYNGEE. CDR3 nucleotides: TGTGCCAGCAGCACAAGACTAGCGGGGGGGAGGAATGAGCAGTTCTTC. Translated, it gives CASSTRLAGGRNEQFF.

The chain couples TRBV19 to TRBJ1-1; D unresolved. The CDR3 has 15 residues. V was trimmed by 9 bases and J by 0 bases, leaving 17 bases between them. From germline, CDR1 is LNHDA and CDR2 SQIVND (reference sequence). This CDR3 reads CASSAGPLMNTEAFF. DNA of the CDR3: TGTGCCAGCTCTGCCGGACCGCTTATGAACACTGAAGCTTTCTTT.

The V call is TRBV4-3, the J call TRBJ2-1, with D perhaps TRBD1 (6 bases). Germline V CDR1 and CDR2: LGHNA, YSLEER. V lost 0 bases, J lost 0 bases, and 6 bases lay in between. The CDR3 length is 15 residues. CDR3 sequence: CASSQDRGSYNEQFF. The CDR3 bases are TGCGCCAGCAGCCAAGACAGGGGCTCCTACAATGAGCAGTTCTTC.

The CDR3 bases are TGTGCCAGCAGTTGGGACCTAAATTCACCCCTCCACTTT. This translates into CASSWDLNSPLHF. V and J are TRBV12-3 or TRBV12-4 and TRBJ1-6; tentatively, D is TRBD1 (5 bases). Trimming removed 4 bases at V and 7 bases at J, with 8 bases between. CDR3 length: 13 amino acids.

V is TRBV7-2 and J is TRBJ2-3, with 8 bases identical to TRBD2. CDR1 and CDR2 (germline): SGHTA, FQGNSA. The junction had 7 bases not matched to a gene; V was cut back by 5 bases and J by 6 bases. This CDR3 spans 14 amino acids. The CDR3 protein is CASSPRGGMDTQYF. In DNA, the CDR3 is TGTGCCAGCAGCCCCCGGGGGGGAATGGATACGCAGTATTTT.

This clone appeared a few times. The chain employs TRBV23-1 and TRBJ2-7; no clear D gene. TRBV23-1 is filed as an ORF, its function uncertain. Trimming took 2 bases from V and 4 from J, leaving 12 bases between them. The CDR3 contains 14 residues. Written as DNA, the CDR3 is TGCGCCAGCAGTCAAGACACGAGACGTTACGAGCAGTACTTC. This codes for CASSQDTRRYEQYF.